The present entry profiles one TCR beta chain with its context. Moderate-to-severe activity, CAS ≥3, NOSPECS ≥4 and duration under 3 months were recorded for donors with ophthalmopathy. Clinical symptoms, serum thyroxine, TRAb, thyroid ultrasound and orbital computed tomography formed the basis of diagnosis. The authors isolated PBMCs from around 10 ml of fresh peripheral blood. The data originate from a study of Graves' ophthalmopathy and Graves' hyperthyroidism. CDR3 length: 12 amino acids. V lost 3 bases and J lost 7, with 9 bases in between. Per the germline V gene, CDR1 is MDHEN and CDR2 is SYDVKM. The study amplified TCR beta CDR3 regions using RNA transcripts. Second-round multiplex PCR followed a first-round RT-PCR using HTBI primers. TCRdb independently ran MiXCR on the multiplex PCR reads; one entry per CDR3 protein. This table holds 150,000 to 200,000 distinct CDR3 sequences, more than 30% found once.

This chain links TRBV28 with TRBJ1-1, with TRBD1 as a possible D gene (5 bases). This TCR came from a middle-aged woman with Graves' ophthalmopathy. Sequencing was performed on peripheral blood. As DNA, the CDR3 is TGTGCCAGCAGTTTGGGGACGGTTGAAGCTTTCTTT. Encoded protein: CASSLGTVEAFF.